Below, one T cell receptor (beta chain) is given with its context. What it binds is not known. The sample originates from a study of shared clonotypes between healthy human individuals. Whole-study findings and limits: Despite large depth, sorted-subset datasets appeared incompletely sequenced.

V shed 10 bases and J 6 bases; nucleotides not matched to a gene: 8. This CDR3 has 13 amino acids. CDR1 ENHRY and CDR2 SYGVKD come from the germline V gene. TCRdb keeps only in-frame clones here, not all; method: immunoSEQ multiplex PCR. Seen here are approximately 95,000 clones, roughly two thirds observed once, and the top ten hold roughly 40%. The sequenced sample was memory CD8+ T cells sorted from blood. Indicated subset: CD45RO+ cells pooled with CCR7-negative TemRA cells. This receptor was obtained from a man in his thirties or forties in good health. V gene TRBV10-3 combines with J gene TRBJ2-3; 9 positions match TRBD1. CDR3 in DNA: TGTGCCACCGGGACAGGGTTTAAGGATACGCAGTATTTT. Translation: CATGTGFKDTQYF.